This T cell receptor beta chain was identified in a study of T cells in Graves' hyperthyroidism and ophthalmopathy (dated by TCRdb to the late 2010s). At the level of the whole study: A discovery cohort of approximately 97 patients, about 44 with Graves' ophthalmopathy and 55 to 60 with stable Graves' hyperthyroidism, was used to find distinguishing TCR V-J signatures. An independent validation cohort of 18 to 20 hyperthyroidism patients and approximately 17 patients who later progressed to ophthalmopathy tested prospective prediction of ophthalmopathy. Once sampling was done, hyperthyroidism patients were given methimazole at a starting dose of 30 mg daily, whereas ophthalmopathy patients were given high-dose intravenous methylprednisolone. In addition, the study compared T-cell repertoires in thyroid tissue and in blood from roughly six Graves' hyperthyroidism patients. The paper reports TCR Vbeta CDR3 sequencing of 130 to 150 peripheral blood samples: 40 or so ophthalmopathy, under 85 hyperthyroidism and about 17 progressor patients. For training and testing, the 80 to 100 patients in the discovery cohort were randomly divided in a 7:3 ratio.

The TCR beta CDR3 regions were amplified from the RNA transcripts. For the first round of RT-PCR on the TCR CDR3, the HTBI primer set was used together with the Qiagen OneStep RT-PCR kit. A second multiplex PCR round built the libraries, followed by size selection and purification. The libraries were sequenced on an Illumina HiSeq2000 using paired-end 100 bp reads. Per the source publication's procedure: SOAPnuke was used to process the raw data, with reads discarded if the reads contained adapters or uncalled bases, had a mean Phred below 15, or lacked an exact constant-primer or identifier match. High-quality paired reads were merged using COPE v1.2.5, and each unique nucleotide sequence was defined as a clonotype. MiTCR v1.1 was used to align clonotypes to the IMGT TRBV, TRBD and TRBJ reference segments. The analysis included only V-J combinations with a frequency above 0.0001, which together covered 99% to 99.2% of the repertoires. A TCS score was defined as the ratio of F50 (clonal expansion) to E x V (chaos), with BLOSUM62-based TCRdist applied between CDR3 peptides within each V-J. Welch's t-statistics and random forest reduced 500 to 650 V-J features to about 13, which were used in a naive Bayes classifier (R e1071). The similarity between thyroid and blood repertoires was quantified using the Morisita-Horn index. TCRdb's own reprocessing of the public reads used fastp at Q25 and MiXCR and kept productive beta chains. Records with the same CDR3 protein are collapsed into one entry carrying the most frequent genes and DNA. What appears here as the V and J calls and clone size reflects TCRdb's work, not the paper's. For this sample the table gives roughly 500,000 distinct CDR3 sequences, of which about 46% were detected only once. Jointly, the top ten make up about 43% of the sample.

With regard to this clonotype: Its recognized antigen is unknown. No much larger clone exists at a distance of one base, and base qualities are not known.

Overall results and qualifications from the work: In validation, the model predicted progression to ophthalmopathy with roughly 70% sensitivity and around 72% specificity, a median of roughly seven months before onset. Most expanded thyroid clonotypes (frequency above 0.001) were also detected in blood, suggesting blood repertoires may reflect thyroid immune responses. Sample size was not statistically predetermined, and investigators were not blinded to group allocation. A model built on a 13 V-J signature distinguished ophthalmopathy from stable hyperthyroidism, reaching 87.88% sensitivity and 81.08% specificity in cross-validation and 80%/75% in testing.

Exclusion was applied to patients with uncontrolled infections, other autoimmune diseases, pregnancy or lactation. Clinical symptoms, serum thyroxine and TRAb, thyroid ultrasound, and orbital computed tomography formed the basis for the diagnoses. Total RNA was extracted using Trizol reagent, and RNA quality was assessed on an Agilent 2100 Bioanalyzer. V is cut by 8 bases and J by 0 bases, and the space between the germline ends is 10 bases. From cysteine to phenylalanine, the CDR3 is 13 amino acids long. The sequence is cut down to CDR3 DNA, 39 bases in frame from base 1. Per the germline V gene, MGHDK is the CDR1 and SYGVNS is the CDR2.

The receptor's source is an adult woman with Graves' disease, either hyperthyroidism or ophthalmopathy (not recorded which). Specimen: peripheral blood or thyroid tissue (not recorded which). Rearrangement joined TRBV25-1 to TRBJ1-1, with a tentative D gene TRBD1 over 5 matching bases. The DNA sequence is TGTGCCAGCGTATCGACAGTGAACACTGAAGCTTTCTTT. Its amino acids are CASVSTVNTEAFF.